These 4 T cell receptor beta chains were all obtained from the same sample, sequenced in a study of identical twins. TCRdb reanalysed the 5' RACE reads using MiXCR and keeps one entry per CDR3 protein. Among about 660,000 distinct CDR3 sequences, less than 10% were seen once, and the ten largest hold approximately 0.89%. The same data also went into a second study, on yellow fever vaccine responses in identical twins.

Sequencing was carried out using PBMCs. These receptors originate from a woman younger than 30 in good health.

This clonotype was observed many times. The genes are TRBV11-2 and TRBJ2-3, with TRBD1 matching over 7 bases. Germline trimming cut 7 bases from V and 1 base from J; bases unmatched to any gene: 14. This CDR3 is built from 17 residues. Per germline, CDR1 SGHAT and CDR2 FQNNGV. The CDR3 region is CASNRPRPGQRTDTQYF. CDR3 coding DNA: TGTGCCAGCAACCGCCCCCGACCGGGACAGCGCACAGATACGCAGTATTTT.

This clonotype has more than one count but fewer than ten. This sequence joins TRBV6-2 or TRBV6-3 and TRBJ2-1, with TRBD2 matching 9 bases. The CDR3 length is 14 residues. V gave up 5 bases and J gave up 6 bases; unmatched junction bases: 5. CDR1 is MNHEY, CDR2 SVGEGT, per germline. Here the CDR3 DNA reads TGTGCCAGCAGTGGGACGACTAGCGGCAATGAGCAGTTCTTC. Amino acid sequence: CASSGTTSGNEQFF.

This clonotype was seen repeatedly, ten times or more. The V and J genes are TRBV7-2 and TRBJ2-7, with D perhaps matching TRBD1 or TRBD2 (5 bases each). This CDR3 comprises 14 residues. With 4 bases removed from V and 1 base from J, the gap between germline ends came to 11 bases. The germline CDR1 and CDR2 sequences are SGHTA and FQGNSA. CDR3: CASSSLGGSYEQYF. CDR3 coding DNA: TGTGCCAGCAGCTCTCTTGGGGGATCCTACGAGCAGTACTTC.

The rearrangement links TRBV5-1 to TRBJ2-7; no definite D call. The CDR3 consists of 11 residues. The V gene lost 3 bases and the J gene lost 7 bases, with 8 bases spanning the gap. Germline values: CDR1 SGHRS, CDR2 YFSETQ. The CDR3 DNA follows: TGCGCCAGCAGCTCGAATAATGAGCAGTACTTC. Translation gives CASSSNNEQYF.